This T cell receptor (beta chain) came from a study of regulatory T cells in long-lasting Graves disease. The V and J ends lost 6 bases and 4 bases respectively, with 16 bases between them. The CDR3 length is 14 residues. Germline V gene sequence: CDR1 SGHRS, CDR2 YFSETQ. This clonotype has a handful of counts. The antigen is not known. Time point in this sample: persistent/refractory GD, antithyroid drugs over 5 years with positive TRAb. After RNA was extracted from PBMCs, the TCR library was made from it. Patients all came to the study from an endocrinology department in Xi'an, China. Peripheral blood, at about 10 milliliters, went into EDTA tubes. Whole-study findings and limits: Persistent disease favored TRBV28, TRBJ1-2 and TRBJ2-5.

Assembly of TCR beta libraries relied on iRepertoire HTBI primers together with Arm-PCR of CDR3 regions. TCRdb reanalysed the multiplex PCR reads using MiXCR and keeps one entry per CDR3 protein. The table lists approximately 690,000 distinct CDR3 sequences, about 32% of them singletons. Sequencing used peripheral blood mononuclear cells (PBMCs), obtained when the disease was refractory, from a patient treated with antithyroid drugs. The TCR was taken from a female donor with Graves disease. J is TRBJ1-2 and V is TRBV5-1; D possibly corresponds to TRBD1 (6 bases). In DNA, the CDR3 is TGCGCCAGCACCTCAGGGGAGAGAGGCTATGGCTACACCTTC. Protein: CASTSGERGYGYTF.